This TCR beta chain was sequenced in a study of T cells in Graves' hyperthyroidism and ophthalmopathy. General study points: Peripheral blood also featured most of the thyroid clonotypes expanded above 0.001.

RNA transcripts yielded amplified TCR beta CDR3 regions. A first-round RT-PCR of the TCR CDR3 used the HTBI primer set. In TCRdb, the multiplex PCR reads were re-called with MiXCR into one record per CDR3 protein. The profile shows roughly 660,000 distinct CDR3 sequences, about 18% of them singletons. This clonotype was observed at least ten times. The antigen remains unidentified. This CDR3 is built from 11 residues. Germline-derived CDR1 and CDR2 are GTSNPN and SVGIG (reference sequence). V shed 0 bases and J shed 5 bases, with 4 bases lying between them. It was considered stable Graves' hyperthyroidism when ophthalmopathy did not progress within 18 months.

The sequence derives from a man aged 45 to 65 with Graves' hyperthyroidism. The J gene is TRBJ1-2, the V gene TRBV30; D is unclear. Input material: blood. The DNA for the CDR3 is TGTGCCTGGAGTGTACTTTATGGCTACACCTTC. Translation: CAWSVLYGYTF.